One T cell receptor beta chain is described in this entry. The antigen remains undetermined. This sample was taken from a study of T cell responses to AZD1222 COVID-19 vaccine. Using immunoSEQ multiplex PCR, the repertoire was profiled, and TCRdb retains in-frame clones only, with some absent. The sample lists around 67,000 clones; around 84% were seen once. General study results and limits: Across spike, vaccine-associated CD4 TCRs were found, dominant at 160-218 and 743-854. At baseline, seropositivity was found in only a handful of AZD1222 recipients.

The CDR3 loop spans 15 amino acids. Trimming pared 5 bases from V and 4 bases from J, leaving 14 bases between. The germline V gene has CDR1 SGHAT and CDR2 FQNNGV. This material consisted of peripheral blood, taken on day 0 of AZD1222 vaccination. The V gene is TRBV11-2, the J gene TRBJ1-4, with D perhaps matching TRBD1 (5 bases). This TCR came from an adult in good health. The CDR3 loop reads CASSARGAGNEKLFF. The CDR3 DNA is TGTGCCAGCAGCGCCCGAGGGGCCGGTAATGAAAAACTGTTTTTT.